The sequence of this TCR beta chain was determined in a study of early stage breast cancer tumors listed by TCRdb under 2017. In the study overall: Of the approximately 15 invasive breast tumors, about a dozen were found to be estrogen receptor-positive, progesterone receptor-positive and HER2-negative. On average, each sample had roughly 9.7-fold read coverage. The samples as a whole yielded 2 million to 3 million detected templates, corresponding to about 1.1 million unique clonotypes. About 70% of the 12 ER+/PR+/HER2- tumors were invasive ductal carcinomas, while the other four were invasive lobular carcinomas. What the research found in general, with its limitations: Roughly 2.7-fold higher T cell density and higher clonality were observed in tumors than in adjacent normal breast tissue. Greater similarity was observed between blood and normal breast repertoires than between blood and tumor repertoires, and tumor was distinguished from normal in about 85% of the 16 patients when each tissue was compared with blood. Because the cohort was small, a breakdown by tumor subtype could not be done. Enriched TCRB sequences shared across patients were mostly commonly generated sequences, unlikely to play an important role in the tumor microenvironment. Bulk genomic DNA sequencing of unsorted cells missed chain pairing and functional markers such as CD4, CD8 and FOXP3.

Two independent genomic DNA replicates were amplified for each sample, with around 0.5 ug used for blood and around 1.5 ug for tumor or normal breast. Following the manufacturer's instructions, the ImmunoSeq Intro kit was used to carry out TCRB sequencing on genomic DNA. For absolute quantification, the roughly 34-cycle multiplex PCR included proprietary primers along with spike-in control sequences. An 87-bp fragment spanning the CDR3 and flanking V and J genes was sequenced with single-end 150-bp reads. Seven samples, with two replicates for each sample, were multiplexed per lane of an Illumina MiSeq using version 3.0 chemistry. The study's own analysis went as follows. The vendor's proprietary pipeline handled the raw data processing, merging both replicates into a single result for each sample. Clonotypes were defined as productive rearrangements sharing the V-gene family, CDR3 amino acid sequence and J-gene segment. To compute clonality, the normalized Shannon entropy (Pielou evenness) of TCRB abundances was subtracted from 1. To estimate T cell density, the total number of templates was divided by the number of input cells, which was inferred from the amount of DNA input. Recon with default parameters was used to estimate total repertoire diversity and clonality. Tumor-enriched clonotypes were defined as having over 0.1% abundance in tumor and at least 32-fold higher abundance than in normal breast. The table was pulled from immuneACCESS by TCRdb, which kept in-frame rearrangements only. Such tables lose some clones; where checked, under half of the loss comes from unresolved V genes, and the rest has no known cause. The DNA was the basis for D and trimming; V, J and clone size are from that table. Across this sample there are about 30,000 clones, with under 75% seen only once. Around a third of the sample is held by the ten biggest clonotypes.

Details on this clone: Its recognized antigen is unknown. Per-base qualities were not stored, and no clone one base away is much larger.

At the junction V is shortened by 8 bases and J by 1 base, with 9 bases in between. For CDR1 and CDR2, the germline V gene (reference sequence) lists MNHEY and SMNVEV. Its CDR3 holds 12 amino acids, cysteine through phenylalanine. The retained sequence is limited to the CDR3, 36 bases, with the frame set at the first base. The study profiled bulk TCR beta-chain repertoires in matched peripheral blood, tumor and adjacent normal breast tissue taken from roughly 17 patients with early-stage breast cancer. Before surgery, roughly 4.5-11 mL of whole blood was collected in EDTA tubes and processed within 2 hours. Ficoll-Paque centrifugation in SepMate-50 tubes was used to isolate peripheral blood mononuclear cells. PBMCs were cryopreserved in aliquots of 2 to 4 million cells in approximately 90% FBS with around 10% DMSO and kept in liquid nitrogen. The Qiagen AllPrep DNA/RNA Mini kit was used to extract genomic DNA.

Material for sequencing was blood. The chain is assembled from TRBV27 and TRBJ2-7; perhaps TRBD1 is the D gene, with 5 bases matching. The sequence derives from a person between 45 and 65 years old with breast cancer. CDR3 reads: CASGPGSYEQYF. Read as DNA, the sequence is TGTGCCAGCGGTCCAGGGTCCTACGAGCAGTACTTC.